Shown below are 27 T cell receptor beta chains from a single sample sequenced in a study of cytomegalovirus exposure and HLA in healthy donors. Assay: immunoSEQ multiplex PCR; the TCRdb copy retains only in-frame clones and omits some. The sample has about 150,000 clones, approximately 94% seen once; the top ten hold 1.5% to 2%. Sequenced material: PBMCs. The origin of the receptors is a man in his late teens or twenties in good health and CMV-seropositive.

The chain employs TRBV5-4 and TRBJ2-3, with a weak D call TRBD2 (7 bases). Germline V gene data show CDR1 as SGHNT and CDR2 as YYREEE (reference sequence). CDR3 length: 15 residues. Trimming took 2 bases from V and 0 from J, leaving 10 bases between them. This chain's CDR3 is CASSLGGGSTDTQYF. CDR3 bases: TGTGCCAGCAGCTTAGGGGGGGGAAGCACAGATACGCAGTATTTT.

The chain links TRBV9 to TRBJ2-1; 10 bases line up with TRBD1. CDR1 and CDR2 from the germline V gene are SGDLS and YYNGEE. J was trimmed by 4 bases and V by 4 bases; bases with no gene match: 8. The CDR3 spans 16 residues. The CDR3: CASSPRDRGPYNEQFF. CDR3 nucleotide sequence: TGTGCCAGCAGCCCCCGTGACAGGGGGCCTTACAATGAGCAGTTCTTC.

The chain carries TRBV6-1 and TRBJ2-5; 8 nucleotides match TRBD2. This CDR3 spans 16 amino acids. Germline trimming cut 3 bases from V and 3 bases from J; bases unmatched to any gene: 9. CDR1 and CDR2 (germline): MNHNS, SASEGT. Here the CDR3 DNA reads TGTGCCAGCAGTGACTTTGTGCGGGAGGCGGAAGAGACCCAGTACTTC. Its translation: CASSDFVREAEETQYF.

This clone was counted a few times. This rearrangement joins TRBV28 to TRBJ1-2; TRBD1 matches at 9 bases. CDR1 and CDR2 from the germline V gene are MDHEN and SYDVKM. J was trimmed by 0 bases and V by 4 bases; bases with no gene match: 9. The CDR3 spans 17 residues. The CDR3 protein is CASSSISDRGANYGYTF. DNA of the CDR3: TGTGCCAGCAGTTCGATCTCGGACAGGGGAGCTAACTATGGCTACACCTTC.

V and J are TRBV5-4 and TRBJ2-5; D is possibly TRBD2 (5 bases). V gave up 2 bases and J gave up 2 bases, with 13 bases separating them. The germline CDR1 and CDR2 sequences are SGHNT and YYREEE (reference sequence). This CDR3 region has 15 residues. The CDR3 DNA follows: TGTGCCAGCAGCTTAAGGTCCCGAGGGCAAGAGACCCAGTACTTC. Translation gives CASSLRSRGQETQYF.

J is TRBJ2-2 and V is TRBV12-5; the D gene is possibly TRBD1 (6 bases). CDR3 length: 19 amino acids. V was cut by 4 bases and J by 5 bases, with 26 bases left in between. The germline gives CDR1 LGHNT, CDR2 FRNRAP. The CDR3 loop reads CASGSNRDKASLWTGELFF. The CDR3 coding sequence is TGTGCTAGTGGTTCTAACCGGGACAAGGCCTCGTTGTGGACCGGGGAGCTGTTTTTT.

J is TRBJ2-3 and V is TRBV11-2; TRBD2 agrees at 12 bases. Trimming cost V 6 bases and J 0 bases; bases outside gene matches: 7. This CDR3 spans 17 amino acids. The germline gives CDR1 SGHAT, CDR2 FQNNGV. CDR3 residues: CASRVLAGGPSTDTQYF. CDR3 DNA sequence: TGTGCCAGCAGGGTACTAGCGGGAGGCCCTAGCACAGATACGCAGTATTTT. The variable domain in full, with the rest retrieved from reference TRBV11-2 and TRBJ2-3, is EAGVAQSPRYKIIEKRQSVAFWCNPISGHATLYWYQQILGQGPKLLIQFQNNGVVDDSQLPKDRFSAERLKGVDSTLKIQPAKLEDSAVYLCASRVLAGGPSTDTQYFGPGTRLTVL.

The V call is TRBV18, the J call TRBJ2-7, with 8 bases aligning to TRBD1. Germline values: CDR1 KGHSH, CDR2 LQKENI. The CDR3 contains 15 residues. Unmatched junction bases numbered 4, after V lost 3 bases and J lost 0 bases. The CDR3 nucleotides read TGTGCCAGCTCACCCGGGACAGGTTCCTCCTACGAGCAGTACTTC. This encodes CASSPGTGSSYEQYF. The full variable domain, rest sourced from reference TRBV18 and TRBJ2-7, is NAGVMQNPRHLVRRRGQEARLRCSPMKGHSHVYWYRQLPEEGLKFMVYLQKENIIDESGMPKERFSAEFPKEGPSILRIQQVVRGDSAAYFCASSPGTGSSYEQYFGPGTRLTVT.

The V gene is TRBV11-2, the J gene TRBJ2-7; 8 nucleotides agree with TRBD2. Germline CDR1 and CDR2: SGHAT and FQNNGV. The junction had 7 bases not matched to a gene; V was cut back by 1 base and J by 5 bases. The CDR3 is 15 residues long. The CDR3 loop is CASSLGWVAGNEQYF. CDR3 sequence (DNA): TGTGCCAGCAGCTTAGGGTGGGTAGCGGGAAACGAGCAGTACTTC.

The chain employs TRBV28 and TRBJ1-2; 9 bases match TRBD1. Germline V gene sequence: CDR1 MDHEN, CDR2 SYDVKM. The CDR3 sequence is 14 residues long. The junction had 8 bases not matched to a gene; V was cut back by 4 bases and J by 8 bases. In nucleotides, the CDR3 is TGTGCCAGCAGTTCTGGACAGGGGTCGGAGGGCTACACCTTC. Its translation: CASSSGQGSEGYTF.

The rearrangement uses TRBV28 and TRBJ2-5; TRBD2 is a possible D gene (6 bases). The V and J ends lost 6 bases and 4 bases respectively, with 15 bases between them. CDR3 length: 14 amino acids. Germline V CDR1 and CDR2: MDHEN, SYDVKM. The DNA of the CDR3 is TGTGCCAGCAGACCCGTCCACGGGGGAGAGACCCAGTACTTC. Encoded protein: CASRPVHGGETQYF. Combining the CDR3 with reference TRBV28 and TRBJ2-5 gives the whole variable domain DVKVTQSSRYLVKRTGEKVFLECVQDMDHENMFWYRQDPGLGLRLIYFSYDVKMKEKGDIPEGYSVSREKKERFSLILESASTNQTSMYLCASRPVHGGETQYFGPGTRLLVL.

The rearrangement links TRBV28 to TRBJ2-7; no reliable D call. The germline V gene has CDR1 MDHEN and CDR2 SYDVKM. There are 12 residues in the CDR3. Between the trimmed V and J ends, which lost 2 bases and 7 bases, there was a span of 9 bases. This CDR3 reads CASSLGLLEQYF. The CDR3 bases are TGTGCCAGCAGTTTAGGGCTTCTGGAGCAGTACTTC.

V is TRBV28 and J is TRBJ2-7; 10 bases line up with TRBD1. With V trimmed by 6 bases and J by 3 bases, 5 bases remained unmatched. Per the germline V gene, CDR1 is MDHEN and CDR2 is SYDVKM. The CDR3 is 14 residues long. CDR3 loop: CASRGQGIGYEQYF. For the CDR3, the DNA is TGTGCCAGCAGGGGACAGGGGATCGGCTACGAGCAGTACTTC.

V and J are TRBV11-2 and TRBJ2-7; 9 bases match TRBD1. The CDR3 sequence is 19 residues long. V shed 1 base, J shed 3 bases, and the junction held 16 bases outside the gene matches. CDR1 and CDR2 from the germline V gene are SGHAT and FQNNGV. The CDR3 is CASSLGGPGTGFFRYEQYF. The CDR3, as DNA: TGTGCCAGCAGCTTAGGCGGTCCCGGGACAGGGTTTTTTCGCTACGAGCAGTACTTC.

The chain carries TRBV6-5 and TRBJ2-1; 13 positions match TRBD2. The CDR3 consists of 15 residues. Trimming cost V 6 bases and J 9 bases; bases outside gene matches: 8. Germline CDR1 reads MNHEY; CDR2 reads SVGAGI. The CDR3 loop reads CASRRTSGRTIEQFF. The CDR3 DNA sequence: TGTGCCAGCAGGAGGACTAGCGGGAGAACTATTGAGCAGTTCTTC.

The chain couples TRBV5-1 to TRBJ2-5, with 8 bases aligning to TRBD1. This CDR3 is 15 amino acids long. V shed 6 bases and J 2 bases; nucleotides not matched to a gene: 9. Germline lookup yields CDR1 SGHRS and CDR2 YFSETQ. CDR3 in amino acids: CASKGTGDSQETQYF. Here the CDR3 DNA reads TGCGCCAGCAAAGGGACAGGCGACTCACAAGAGACCCAGTACTTC.

The CDR3: CASSSLAADTQYF. The CDR3 DNA is TGTGCCAGCAGTTCACTAGCGGCAGATACGCAGTATTTT. The chain uses TRBV2 and TRBJ2-3, with 8 bases identical to TRBD2. Germline CDR1 reads SNHLY; CDR2 reads FYNNEI. V shed 5 bases and J 4 bases; nucleotides not matched to a gene: 2. This CDR3 has 13 amino acids.

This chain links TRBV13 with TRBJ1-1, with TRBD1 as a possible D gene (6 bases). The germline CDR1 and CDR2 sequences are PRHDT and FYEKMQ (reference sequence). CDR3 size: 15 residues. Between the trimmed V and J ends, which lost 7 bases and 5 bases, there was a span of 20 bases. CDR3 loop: CASTRGGQAGTEAFF. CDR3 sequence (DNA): TGTGCCAGCACTAGGGGGGGCCAGGCAGGGACTGAAGCTTTCTTT.

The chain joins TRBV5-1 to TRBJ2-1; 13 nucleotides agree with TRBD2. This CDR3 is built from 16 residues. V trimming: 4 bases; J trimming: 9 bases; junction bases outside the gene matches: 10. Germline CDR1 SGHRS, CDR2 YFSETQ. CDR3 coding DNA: TGCGCCAGCAGCGCAACTAGCGGGAGGGCGTGGCGTGAGCAGTTCTTC. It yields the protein CASSATSGRAWREQFF.

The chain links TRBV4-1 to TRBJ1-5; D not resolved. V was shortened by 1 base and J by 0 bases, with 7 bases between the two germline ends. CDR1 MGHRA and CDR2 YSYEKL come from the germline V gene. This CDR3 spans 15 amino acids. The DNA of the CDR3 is TGCGCCAGCAGCCAAGCAGGTAATAGCAATCAGCCCCAGCATTTT. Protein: CASSQAGNSNQPQHF.

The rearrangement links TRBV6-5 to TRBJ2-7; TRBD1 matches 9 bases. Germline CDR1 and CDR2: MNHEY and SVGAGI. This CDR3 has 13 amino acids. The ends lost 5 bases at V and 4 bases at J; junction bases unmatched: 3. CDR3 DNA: TGTGCCAGCAGTAGACAGGGGGTATACGAGCAGTACTTC. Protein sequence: CASSRQGVYEQYF.

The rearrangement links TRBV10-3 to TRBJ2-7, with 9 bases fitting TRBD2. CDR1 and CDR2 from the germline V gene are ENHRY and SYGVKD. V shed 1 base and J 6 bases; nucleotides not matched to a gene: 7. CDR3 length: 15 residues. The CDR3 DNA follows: TGTGCCATCAGTGAGTGGCGGGAGGGCCCGGGCGAGCAGTACTTC. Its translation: CAISEWREGPGEQYF.

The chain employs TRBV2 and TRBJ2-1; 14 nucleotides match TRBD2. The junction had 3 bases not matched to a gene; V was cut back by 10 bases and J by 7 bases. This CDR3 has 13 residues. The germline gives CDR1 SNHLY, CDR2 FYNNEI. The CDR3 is CANRLAGGNEQFF. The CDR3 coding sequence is TGTGCCAACCGACTAGCGGGAGGGAATGAGCAGTTCTTC. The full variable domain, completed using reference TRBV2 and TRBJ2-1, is EPEVTQTPSHQVTQMGQEVILRCVPISNHLYFYWYRQILGQKVEFLVSFYNNEISEKSEIFDDQFSVERPDGSNFTLKIRSTKLEDSAMYFCANRLAGGNEQFFGPGTRLTVL.

CDR3: CASSESSGYGYTF. The DNA of the CDR3 is TGCGCCAGCAGCGAGTCTAGCGGCTATGGCTACACCTTC. This rearrangement joins TRBV5-1 to TRBJ1-2; D is ambiguous. This CDR3 has 13 residues. CDR1 and CDR2 from the germline V gene are SGHRS and YFSETQ. V lost 4 bases, J lost 4 bases, and 11 bases lay in between. The variable domain in full, completed from reference TRBV5-1 and TRBJ1-2, reads KAGVTQTPRYLIKTRGQQVTLSCSPISGHRSVSWYQQTPGQGLQFLFEYFSETQRNKGNFPGRFSGRQFSNSRSEMNVSTLELGDSALYLCASSESSGYGYTFGSGTRLTVV.

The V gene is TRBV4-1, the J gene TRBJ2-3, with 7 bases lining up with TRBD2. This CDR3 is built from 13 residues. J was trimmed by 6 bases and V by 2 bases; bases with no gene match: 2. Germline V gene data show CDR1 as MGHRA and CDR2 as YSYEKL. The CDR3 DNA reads TGCGCCAGCAGCCAAAGGGAGGGGGATACGCAGTATTTT. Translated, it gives CASSQREGDTQYF.

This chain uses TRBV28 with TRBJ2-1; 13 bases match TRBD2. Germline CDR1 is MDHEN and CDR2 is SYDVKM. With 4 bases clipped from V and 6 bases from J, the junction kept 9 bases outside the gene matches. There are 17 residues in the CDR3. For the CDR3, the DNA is TGTGCCAGCAGTTCTCCCCGGACTAGCGGGAGCTTCAATGAGCAGTTCTTC. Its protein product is CASSSPRTSGSFNEQFF.

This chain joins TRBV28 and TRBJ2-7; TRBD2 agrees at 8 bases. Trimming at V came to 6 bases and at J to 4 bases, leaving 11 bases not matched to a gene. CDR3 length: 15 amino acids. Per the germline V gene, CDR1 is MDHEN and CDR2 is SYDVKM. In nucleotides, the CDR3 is TGTGCCAGCAGGCGCACTAGCGGACGCGGATACGAGCAGTACTTC. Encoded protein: CASRRTSGRGYEQYF.